This TCR beta chain came from a study of cytomegalovirus exposure and HLA in healthy donors. The CDR3 runs 15 residues. Per germline, CDR1 MNHEY and CDR2 SVGAGI. V gave up 4 bases and J gave up 0 bases, with 12 bases separating them. Points on this clone: Its specificity is unknown.

The method was immunoSEQ multiplex PCR; TCRdb's version includes in-frame clones alone and lacks a portion of them. The sample has 50,000 to 80,000 clones; around nine tenths are singletons. While the first cohort had around 700 subjects, the donors belonged to the separate validation cohort of over a hundred subjects. Study-wide points: In vitro data verified three CMV-associated chains as specific for CMV antigens. Cytomegalovirus-associated status was assigned to 164 TCR beta chains.

The sequenced material came from PBMCs. The TCR comes from a woman aged 18-30 years in good health and CMV-seronegative. The chain links TRBV6-5 to TRBJ1-1; no firm D call. The CDR3 sequence is CASSFYSGVNTEAFF. The CDR3 bases are TGTGCCAGCAGTTTTTATTCCGGGGTGAACACTGAAGCTTTCTTT.